This T cell receptor (beta chain) was retrieved from a study of T cells in narcolepsy. Notes on the study in general: Blood of same and different patients, but not healthy controls, reportedly held recurring autoreactive clonotypes. Same-patient CSF and blood CD4+ T cell clonotypes included HCRT-specific and TRIB2-specific autoreactive ones.

TCRdb keeps only in-frame clones here, not all; method: immunoSEQ multiplex PCR. Among about 10,000 clones listed, about 75% were seen once. This clone was seen more than once but under ten times. As yet, its antigen is unknown. The CDR3 extends over 15 amino acids. J gave up 3 bases and V 9 bases, and 10 bases lay outside the gene matches. Germline loops: CDR1 MDHEN, CDR2 SYDVKM. V gene TRBV28 combines with J gene TRBJ2-3; 9 positions match TRBD2. Sequencing was carried out using CD45RA- memory CD8+ T cells from PBMCs. This clonotype was sampled from a human donor with narcolepsy. CDR3 in DNA: TGTGCCAGTGAGCGGGGGGCCCTCCTTACAGATACGCAGTATTTT. It yields the protein CASERGALLTDTQYF.